The source of this T cell receptor (beta chain) is a study of T cells in localized non-small cell lung cancer. General study points: Uninvolved adjacent lung showed higher T cell clonality than tumor. Higher blood T cell density went with longer overall survival.

Per germline, CDR1 MGHRA and CDR2 YSYEKL. The V and J ends lost 5 bases and 2 bases, in that order; junction bases with no gene match: 6. The CDR3 length is 15 residues. As regards this clone: Antigen unknown.

Assay: immunoSEQ multiplex PCR; the TCRdb copy retains only in-frame clones and omits some. The profile shows around 140,000 clones, about 90% of them singletons. This TCR came from a female donor older than 55 with stage I lung adenocarcinoma. The rearrangement joins TRBV4-1 to TRBJ2-1; 7 positions match TRBD2. The sample here was peripheral blood, taken before any cancer treatment. The CDR3 region has the DNA TGCGCCAGCAGCAACCGGGACTATGCCTACAATGAGCAGTTCTTC. Translating gives CASSNRDYAYNEQFF.